The clone carrying this TCR beta chain was picked up many times. What it recognizes is unknown. Using its own MiXCR run on the 5' RACE reads, TCRdb lists one record per CDR3 protein. The sample lists 400,000 to 500,000 distinct CDR3 sequences; roughly an eighth were seen once. These data originate in a study of identical twins. Notes on the study in general: Out-of-frame alpha sequences shared by twins showed excess low generation probability. Cross-sectional statistics underpinned the conclusions; the same donors were not followed.

CDR1 and CDR2 (germline): KGHSY, FQNENV. The CDR3 totals 17 residues. Trimming took off 2 bases at V and 1 base at J, with 16 bases between the two ends. This sample was also put to use in a study of yellow fever vaccine responses in identical twins. That study reports: Convergence reportedly seemed to mark part of the twins' vaccine T cell response, with personalization marking the rest.

V gene TRBV16 combines with J gene TRBJ2-3, with D possibly being TRBD1 (6 bases). This TCR derives from a woman aged 18-30 years in good health. Sequencing input: CD4+ T cells sorted from blood. The CDR3 sequence: CASSQRNWGQGTDTQYF. The CDR3 DNA follows: TGTGCCAGCAGCCAACGCAATTGGGGGCAAGGCACAGATACGCAGTATTTT.